This T cell receptor (beta chain) was found in a study of T cells in Graves' hyperthyroidism and ophthalmopathy. Study summary: Once the initial diagnosis was made, peripheral blood was obtained before any treatment.

Study conclusions and caveats: In the blood, most expanded thyroid clonotypes above 0.001 appeared as well.

Amplified TCR beta CDR3 regions came from RNA transcripts. The HTBI primer set served for first-round RT-PCR of the TCR CDR3. TCRdb re-derived calls from the multiplex PCR reads in MiXCR, one entry per CDR3 protein. The repertoire consists of 500,000 to 650,000 distinct CDR3 sequences, with under 20% occurring once and the leading ten covering 17%. This clonotype came up many times. What it binds is unknown. The TCR comes from a woman between 18 and 29 years old with Graves' ophthalmopathy. The sequenced material came from blood.

The CDR3 coding sequence is TGTGCCAGCACAGTGGACAGGGCTGGCTACACCTTC. Its protein product is CASTVDRAGYTF. The rearrangement joins TRBV12-3 or TRBV12-4 to TRBJ1-2; the match to TRBD1 covers 8 bases. The CDR3 loop spans 12 amino acids. V was clipped by 7 bases and J by 7 bases; unmatched bases: 5.